The 28 T cell receptor beta chains below all came from one sample that was sequenced in a study of technical replicates of blood from several donors. Sequencing was performed with immunoSEQ multiplex PCR; in TCRdb, only in-frame clones are kept and a portion is missing. Among over 80,000 clones, approximately 96% were seen once, and the ten largest hold around 0.35%. Sequencing input: T cells isolated from PBMCs. Every receptor here comes from a human donor in good health.

The genes are TRBV28 and TRBJ1-1, with 7 bases identical to TRBD1. From germline, CDR1 is MDHEN and CDR2 SYDVKM. After removal of 4 bases from V and 0 bases from J, the junction contained 14 bases not matched to a gene. The CDR3 loop spans 18 amino acids. CDR3 coding DNA: TGTGCCAGCAGTTCTTCTACAGGGGCGGTTGTAATGAACACTGAAGCTTTCTTT. Translating gives CASSSSTGAVVMNTEAFF. Full variable domain (rest looked up from reference TRBV28 and TRBJ1-1): DVKVTQSSRYLVKRTGEKVFLECVQDMDHENMFWYRQDPGLGLRLIYFSYDVKMKEKGDIPEGYSVSREKKERFSLILESASTNQTSMYLCASSSSTGAVVMNTEAFFGQGTRLTVV.

The chain is built from TRBV9 and TRBJ2-2; no firm D call. This CDR3 comprises 15 residues. Germline V lookup: CDR1 SGDLS, CDR2 YYNGEE. Trimming left V 0 bases short and J 0 bases short, with 6 bases between. CDR3 protein: CASSVDGSNTGELFF. The CDR3 DNA reads TGTGCCAGCAGCGTAGACGGTTCGAACACCGGGGAGCTGTTTTTT. Looking up the rest from reference TRBV9 and TRBJ2-2 gives the full variable domain: DSGVTQTPKHLITATGQRVTLRCSPRSGDLSVYWYQQSLDQGLQFLIQYYNGEERAKGNILERFSAQQFPDLHSELNLSSLELGDSALYFCASSVDGSNTGELFFGEGSRLTVL.

This chain joins TRBV13 and TRBJ2-1, with 8 bases matching TRBD1. The CDR3 has 15 residues. Germline V gives CDR1 PRHDT, CDR2 FYEKMQ (reference sequence). The ends lost 5 bases at V and 7 bases at J; junction bases unmatched: 10. The CDR3 coding sequence is TGTGCCAGCAGCCCCGGGACAGGTACCTTTAATGAGCAGTTCTTC. Amino acid sequence: CASSPGTGTFNEQFF.

This chain links TRBV5-1 with TRBJ1-2; TRBD1 matches at 7 bases. This CDR3 has 14 residues. The germline CDR1 and CDR2 sequences are SGHRS and YFSETQ. Germline trimming cut 0 bases from V and 6 bases from J; bases unmatched to any gene: 5. The DNA of the CDR3 is TGCGCCAGCAGCTTGGTAGGTCAGGGGGATGGCTACACCTTC. This translates into CASSLVGQGDGYTF.

This chain links TRBV7-2 with TRBJ2-7; D is possibly TRBD2 (5 bases). The CDR3 sequence is 12 residues long. Germline values: CDR1 SGHTA, CDR2 FQGNSA. With 4 bases removed from V and 4 bases from J, the gap between germline ends came to 8 bases. The CDR3 sequence: CASSSSGYEQYF. The CDR3 nucleotides are TGTGCCAGCAGCTCCTCGGGGTACGAGCAGTACTTC.

This chain connects TRBV2 to TRBJ2-1; 9 positions match TRBD2. J lost 7 bases, V lost 4 bases, and 14 bases had no gene match. This CDR3 has 17 residues. Germline assignment: CDR1 SNHLY and CDR2 FYNNEI. This CDR3 is CASSVNGPGLALNEQFF. CDR3 DNA: TGTGCCAGCAGTGTAAACGGTCCGGGACTAGCCCTTAATGAGCAGTTCTTC.

This sequence joins TRBV5-6 and TRBJ2-3; 7 positions agree with TRBD2. The CDR3 runs 17 residues. Trimming cost V 0 bases and J 2 bases; bases outside gene matches: 9. Germline CDR1 is SGHDT and CDR2 is YYEEEE. The CDR3 nucleotides read TGTGCCAGCAGCTTGGCCGGGATAGCGGGTTTCACAGATACGCAGTATTTT. It is translated as CASSLAGIAGFTDTQYF.

The DNA for the CDR3 is TGTGCCAGCAGCCCAACTAGCGGAACCTATCGGGCAGATACGCAGTATTTT. Translation gives CASSPTSGTYRADTQYF. V gene TRBV5-4 combines with J gene TRBJ2-3; 8 bases match TRBD2. Germline V CDR1 and CDR2: SGHNT, YYREEE (reference sequence). The ends lost 4 bases at V and 4 bases at J; junction bases unmatched: 14. This CDR3 contains 17 residues.

The chain has TRBV6-4 and TRBJ2-1; 13 nucleotides align to TRBD2. The CDR3 length is 16 residues. CDR1 is MRHNA and CDR2 is SNTAGT in the germline V gene. The V and J ends lost 6 bases and 5 bases, in that order; junction bases with no gene match: 7. CDR3 amino acids: CASRGTSGRADNEQFF. The DNA of the CDR3 is TGTGCCAGCAGGGGAACTAGCGGGAGGGCCGACAATGAGCAGTTCTTC.

The chain joins TRBV19 to TRBJ2-7; TRBD2 might be the D (6 bases). V lost 3 bases and J lost 1, with 10 bases in between. The germline V gene has CDR1 LNHDA and CDR2 SQIVND (reference sequence). The CDR3 has 14 residues. The DNA for the CDR3 is TGTGCCAGTAGTATGCCTAGCGAGTCCTACGAGCAGTACTTC. This translates into CASSMPSESYEQYF.

V gene TRBV5-4 combines with J gene TRBJ2-7, with D possibly TRBD2 on 5 matching bases. In germline, CDR1 is SGHNT, CDR2 YYREEE (reference sequence). This CDR3 is 18 amino acids long. The V end was cut by 6 bases, the J end by 0 bases, with 25 bases between. The CDR3: CASNGPPTTMRDSYEQYF. CDR3 nucleotide sequence: TGTGCCAGCAACGGACCACCAACGACGATGAGGGACTCCTACGAGCAGTACTTC.

This clone was picked up one time. The chain combines TRBV6-6 with TRBJ1-2; 9 bases align to TRBD1. The CDR3 is made up of 15 amino acids. Germline V gene sequence: CDR1 MNHNY, CDR2 SVGAGI (reference sequence). J gave up 4 bases and V 5 bases, and 8 bases lay outside the gene matches. The CDR3 reads CASSPGQGRLYGYTF. The CDR3 DNA sequence: TGTGCCAGCAGTCCGGGACAGGGAAGGCTCTATGGCTACACCTTC.

The chain combines TRBV28 with TRBJ2-5, with D maybe TRBD2 (5 bases). This CDR3 region has 14 residues. Germline V CDR1 and CDR2: MDHEN, SYDVKM. V was trimmed by 3 bases and J by 0 bases, leaving 8 bases between them. CDR3 sequence: CASSLSGNQETQYF. DNA for the CDR3: TGTGCCAGCAGTTTGTCGGGAAACCAAGAGACCCAGTACTTC.

The chain combines TRBV6-5 with TRBJ2-1; 13 bases fit TRBD2. The CDR3 runs to 14 residues. Germline CDR1 is MNHEY and CDR2 is SVGAGI. V shed 7 bases, J shed 6 bases, and the junction held 3 bases outside the gene matches. The CDR3 reads CASKLAGGPNEQFF. In DNA, the CDR3 is TGTGCCAGCAAACTAGCGGGAGGGCCCAATGAGCAGTTCTTC.

V and J are TRBV6-5 and TRBJ2-7, with D possibly matching TRBD1 (5 bases). Germline V gene sequence: CDR1 MNHEY, CDR2 SVGAGI. V lost 2 bases, J lost 1 base, and 12 bases lay in between. The CDR3 covers 15 residues. CDR3 nucleotides: TGTGCCAGCAGTTACCAGGGATCGGCGTCCTACGAGCAGTACTTC. Translated: CASSYQGSASYEQYF.

The chain joins TRBV5-6 to TRBJ2-5; 8 bases are a match to TRBD2. Germline V gene data show CDR1 as SGHDT and CDR2 as YYEEEE. V lost 1 base to trimming and J lost 5 bases; unmatched junction nucleotides: 16. The CDR3 extends over 18 amino acids. The CDR3 region has the DNA TGTGCCAGCAGCTTGATTGTCGGGGGACTAGGGATTAGGGAGACCCAGTACTTC. Translation gives CASSLIVGGLGIRETQYF. Combining the CDR3 with reference TRBV5-6 and TRBJ2-5 gives the whole variable domain DAGVTQSPTHLIKTRGQQVTLRCSPKSGHDTVSWYQQALGQGPQFIFQYYEEEERQRGNFPDRFSGHQFPNYSSELNVNALLLGDSALYLCASSLIVGGLGIRETQYFGPGTRLLVL.

The chain carries TRBV15 and TRBJ2-1, with D tentatively TRBD2 (6 bases). Germline loops: CDR1 LNHNV, CDR2 YYDKDF (reference sequence). CDR3 length: 12 amino acids. The V gene lost 6 bases and the J gene lost 6 bases, with 9 bases spanning the gap. The CDR3 sequence is CATSGGVNEQFF. In nucleotides, the CDR3 is TGTGCCACCAGTGGCGGGGTCAATGAGCAGTTCTTC.

This chain uses TRBV27 with TRBJ2-1; 7 bases are shared with TRBD2. Trimming removed 0 bases from V and 5 bases from J; junction bases left unmatched: 7. The V gene's germline CDR1 is MNHEY and CDR2 SMNVEV (reference sequence). The CDR3 is made up of 16 amino acids. This CDR3 is CASSLSEREVNNEQFF. The CDR3 DNA reads as TGTGCCAGCAGTTTATCTGAACGGGAGGTAAACAATGAGCAGTTCTTC.

V is TRBV7-6 and J is TRBJ2-1; unclear D gene. V lost 1 base to trimming and J lost 4 bases, with 11 bases between them. The CDR3 has 15 amino acids. In germline, CDR1 is SGHVS, CDR2 FNYEAQ. DNA of the CDR3: TGTGCCAGCAGCTTAGGCGGTACCACGTACAATGAGCAGTTCTTC. Its protein product is CASSLGGTTYNEQFF.

The chain is built from TRBV7-9 and TRBJ2-7; TRBD2 agrees at 11 bases. Germline V gene lookup returns CDR1 SEHNR and CDR2 FQNEAQ (reference sequence). With V trimmed by 2 bases and J by 4 bases, 4 bases remained unmatched. CDR3 size: 15 residues. DNA of the CDR3: TGTGCCAGCAGCTTAATCCCTAGCGGGGGGTACGAGCAGTACTTC. It yields the protein CASSLIPSGGYEQYF.

Details on this clone: Germline and junction disagree at one end, which may indicate a read error. This chain joins TRBV7-7 and TRBJ2-2, with TRBD1 identical over 9 bases. The CDR3 has 17 amino acids. The V gene's germline CDR1 is SSHAT and CDR2 FNYEAQ (reference sequence). CDR3 sequence reads: CASSSDTGGSNTGELFF. CDR3 nucleotide sequence: TGTGCTAGCAGCTCCGATACAGGGGGCTCGAACACCGGGGAGCTGTTTTTT.

The chain recombines TRBV4-2 with TRBJ2-1; 8 bases line up with TRBD2. Unmatched junction bases numbered 13, after V lost 0 bases and J lost 3 bases. The length of the CDR3 is 19 residues. The V gene's germline CDR1 is LGHNA and CDR2 YNFKEQ. CDR3 protein: CASSQDLASGWGRYNEQFF. The CDR3 DNA follows: TGTGCCAGCAGCCAAGATCTGGCTAGCGGGTGGGGACGCTACAATGAGCAGTTCTTC.

The chain is built from TRBV28 and TRBJ1-5, with 9 bases that match TRBD1. This CDR3 spans 16 amino acids. The ends lost 5 bases at V and 6 bases at J; junction bases unmatched: 11. Germline CDR1 reads MDHEN; CDR2 reads SYDVKM. The CDR3, as DNA: TGTGCCAGCAGTCACAACAGGGGGCTCAGGATTCAGCCCCAGCATTTT. Residues: CASSHNRGLRIQPQHF. The entire variable domain, with the rest obtained from reference TRBV28 and TRBJ1-5, is as follows: DVKVTQSSRYLVKRTGEKVFLECVQDMDHENMFWYRQDPGLGLRLIYFSYDVKMKEKGDIPEGYSVSREKKERFSLILESASTNQTSMYLCASSHNRGLRIQPQHFGDGTRLSIL.

V is TRBV4-2 and J is TRBJ2-3, with 7 bases matching TRBD2. The CDR3 runs 15 residues. Trimming took 0 bases from V and 2 from J; bases not matched to a gene: 2. Germline V gene sequence: CDR1 LGHNA, CDR2 YNFKEQ. In DNA, the CDR3 is TGTGCCAGCAGCCAAGAAGCGGGGCTCACAGATACGCAGTATTTT. Encoded protein: CASSQEAGLTDTQYF.

The chain is built from TRBV7-3 and TRBJ2-2; 12 bases agree with TRBD2. There are 17 residues in the CDR3. Germline CDR1 reads SGHTA; CDR2 reads FQGTGA. V dropped 5 bases and J dropped 2; count of bases not matched to a gene: 6. DNA of the CDR3: TGTGCCAGCAGCCCGCTAGCGGGAGGGCCTAACACCGGGGAGCTGTTTTTT. Translating it yields CASSPLAGGPNTGELFF.

In its sample, this clone was seen a few times. V gene TRBV19 combines with J gene TRBJ1-1, with D possibly TRBD1 on 5 matching bases. The V end was cut by 8 bases, the J end by 3 bases, with 16 bases between. This CDR3 has 14 amino acids. The V gene's germline CDR1 is LNHDA and CDR2 SQIVND (reference sequence). The CDR3 loop reads CASAPRRGDTEAFF. In nucleotides, the CDR3 is TGTGCCAGTGCTCCCCGGAGGGGAGACACTGAAGCTTTCTTT.

This clone was recorded once. V usage is TRBV4-1 and J usage is TRBJ2-7, with D perhaps TRBD1 (5 bases). CDR1 and CDR2 (germline): MGHRA, YSYEKL. The V end was cut by 1 base, the J end by 2 bases, with 21 bases between. CDR3 length equals 18 residues. For the CDR3, the DNA is TGCGCCAGCAGCCAAGCTATTGTTTGGACACCTGATCCCTACGAGCAGTACTTC. Its protein product is CASSQAIVWTPDPYEQYF.

The chain carries TRBV21-1 and TRBJ2-1; the DNA was not compared with TRBD2, the D call given in the table. TRBV21-1 is reported as a pseudogene. This CDR3 contains 16 residues. For the CDR3, the DNA is TGTGCCAGCAGCAAAGCCAGGGCTAGCGGGTACAATGAGCAGTTCTTC. Translated, it gives CASSKARASGYNEQFF.